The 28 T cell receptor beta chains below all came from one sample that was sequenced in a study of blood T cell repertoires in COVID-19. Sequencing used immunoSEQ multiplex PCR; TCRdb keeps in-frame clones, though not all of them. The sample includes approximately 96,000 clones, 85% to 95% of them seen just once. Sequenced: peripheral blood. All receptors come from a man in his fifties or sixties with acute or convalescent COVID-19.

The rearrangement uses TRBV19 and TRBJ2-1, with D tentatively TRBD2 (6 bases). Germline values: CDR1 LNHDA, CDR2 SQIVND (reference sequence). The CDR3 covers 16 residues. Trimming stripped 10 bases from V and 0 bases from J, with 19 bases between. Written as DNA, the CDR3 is TGTGCCACTCAGCTGGGAGGCAGCCTCTCCTACAATGAGCAGTTCTTC. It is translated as CATQLGGSLSYNEQFF.

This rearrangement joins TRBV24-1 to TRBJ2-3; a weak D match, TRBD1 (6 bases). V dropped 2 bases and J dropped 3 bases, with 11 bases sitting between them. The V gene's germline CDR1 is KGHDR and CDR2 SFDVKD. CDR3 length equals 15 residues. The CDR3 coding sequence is TGTGCCACCAGTGATTACCCAAGGGGGACAGATACGCAGTATTTT. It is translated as CATSDYPRGTDTQYF.

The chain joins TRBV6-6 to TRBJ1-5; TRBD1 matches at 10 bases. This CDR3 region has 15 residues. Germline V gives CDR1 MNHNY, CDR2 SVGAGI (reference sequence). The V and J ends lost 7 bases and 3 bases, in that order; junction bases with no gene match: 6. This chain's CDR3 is CASNRGQGINQPQHF. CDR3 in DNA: TGTGCCAGCAATAGGGGACAGGGGATCAATCAGCCCCAGCATTTT.

Here the CDR3 reads CAWSVGSVGGNEQFF. CDR3 in DNA: TGTGCCTGGAGTGTAGGTTCGGTAGGGGGCAATGAGCAGTTCTTC. The chain carries TRBV30 and TRBJ2-1; the D gene is possibly TRBD1 (6 bases). V was trimmed by 0 bases and J by 6 bases, leaving 15 bases between them. This CDR3 has 15 amino acids. From germline, CDR1 is GTSNPN and CDR2 SVGIG (reference sequence).

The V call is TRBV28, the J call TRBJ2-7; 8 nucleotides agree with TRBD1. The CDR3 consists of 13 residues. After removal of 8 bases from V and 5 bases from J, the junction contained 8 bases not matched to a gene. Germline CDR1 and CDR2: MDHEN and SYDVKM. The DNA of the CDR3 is TGTGCCAGCGCAGGACAGGGTAGGCACGAGCAGTACTTC. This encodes CASAGQGRHEQYF.

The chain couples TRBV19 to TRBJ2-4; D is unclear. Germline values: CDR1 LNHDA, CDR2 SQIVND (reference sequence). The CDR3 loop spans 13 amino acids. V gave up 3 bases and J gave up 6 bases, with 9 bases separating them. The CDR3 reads CASSIANRNIQYF. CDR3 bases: TGTGCCAGTAGTATCGCGAACAGAAACATTCAGTACTTC.

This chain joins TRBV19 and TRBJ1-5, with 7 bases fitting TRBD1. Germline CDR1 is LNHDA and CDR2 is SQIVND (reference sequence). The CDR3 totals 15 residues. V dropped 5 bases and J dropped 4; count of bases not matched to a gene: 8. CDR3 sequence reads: CASSLPGGFNQPQHF. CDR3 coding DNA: TGTGCCAGTAGTCTCCCAGGGGGGTTTAATCAGCCCCAGCATTTT.

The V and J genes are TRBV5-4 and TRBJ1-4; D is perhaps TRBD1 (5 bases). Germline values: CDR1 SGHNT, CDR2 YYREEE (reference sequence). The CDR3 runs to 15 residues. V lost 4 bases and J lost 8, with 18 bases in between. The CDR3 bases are TGTGCCAGCAGCCTGGGGGGGGTTTCTTCGGAAAAACTGTTTTTT. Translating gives CASSLGGVSSEKLFF.

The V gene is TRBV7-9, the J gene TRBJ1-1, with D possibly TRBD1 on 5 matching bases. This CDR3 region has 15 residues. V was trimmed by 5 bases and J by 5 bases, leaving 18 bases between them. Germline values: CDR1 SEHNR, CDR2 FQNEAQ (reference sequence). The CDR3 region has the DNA TGTGCCAGCAGCGGAGGGACGCCCAAGAATACTGAAGCTTTCTTT. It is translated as CASSGGTPKNTEAFF.

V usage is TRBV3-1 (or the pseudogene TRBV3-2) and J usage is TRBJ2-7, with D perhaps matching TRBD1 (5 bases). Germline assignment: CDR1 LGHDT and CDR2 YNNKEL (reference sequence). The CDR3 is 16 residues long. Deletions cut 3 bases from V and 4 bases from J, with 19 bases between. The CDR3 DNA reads TGTGCCAGCAGCCAGGTGGGGCAACGTAAATGGTACGAGCAGTACTTC. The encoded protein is CASSQVGQRKWYEQYF.

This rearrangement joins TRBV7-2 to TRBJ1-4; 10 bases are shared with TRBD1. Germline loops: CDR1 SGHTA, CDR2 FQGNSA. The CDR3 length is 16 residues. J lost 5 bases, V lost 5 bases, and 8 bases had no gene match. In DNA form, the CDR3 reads TGTGCCAGCAGCCCACAACCGGGACAGGGGAATGAAAAACTGTTTTTT. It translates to CASSPQPGQGNEKLFF.

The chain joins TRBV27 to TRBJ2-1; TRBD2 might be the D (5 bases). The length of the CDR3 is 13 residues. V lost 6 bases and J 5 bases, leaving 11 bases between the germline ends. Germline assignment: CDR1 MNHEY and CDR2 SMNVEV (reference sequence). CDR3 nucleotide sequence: TGTGCCAGCAGCACCGGGGTAAACAATGAGCAGTTCTTC. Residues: CASSTGVNNEQFF.

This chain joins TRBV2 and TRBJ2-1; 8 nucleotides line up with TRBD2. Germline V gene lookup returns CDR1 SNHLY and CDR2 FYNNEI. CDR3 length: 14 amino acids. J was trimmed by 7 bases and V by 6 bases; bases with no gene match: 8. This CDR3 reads CASSWGLVRNEQFF. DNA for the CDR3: TGTGCCAGCAGCTGGGGACTAGTGAGGAATGAGCAGTTCTTC.

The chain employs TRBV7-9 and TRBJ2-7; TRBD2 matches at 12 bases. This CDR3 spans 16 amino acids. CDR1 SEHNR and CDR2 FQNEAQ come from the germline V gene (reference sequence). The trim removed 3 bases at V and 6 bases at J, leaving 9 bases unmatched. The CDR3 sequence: CASSFGATSGSGEQYF. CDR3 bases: TGTGCCAGCAGCTTCGGAGCGACTAGCGGGAGTGGCGAGCAGTACTTC.

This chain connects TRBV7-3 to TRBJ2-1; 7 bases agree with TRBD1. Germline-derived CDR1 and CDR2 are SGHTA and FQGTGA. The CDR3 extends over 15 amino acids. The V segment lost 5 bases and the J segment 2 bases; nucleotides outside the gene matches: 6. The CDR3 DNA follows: TGTGCCAGCAGCACCTTAAGGGGGCCCTACAATGAGCAGTTCTTC. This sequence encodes CASSTLRGPYNEQFF.

The CDR3 loop is CSVGDRVFGYTF. DNA for the CDR3: TGCAGCGTTGGCGACCGGGTATTCGGCTACACCTTC. V and J are TRBV29-1 and TRBJ1-2; D remains unclear. V dropped 4 bases and J dropped 8 bases, with 14 bases sitting between them. CDR1 and CDR2 from the germline V gene are SQVTM and ANQGSEA. CDR3 length equals 12 residues.

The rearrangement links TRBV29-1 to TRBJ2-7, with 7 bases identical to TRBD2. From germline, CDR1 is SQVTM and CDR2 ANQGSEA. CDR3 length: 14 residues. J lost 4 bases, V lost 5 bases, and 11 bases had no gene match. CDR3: CSVRGGGRGYEQYF. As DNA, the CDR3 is TGCAGCGTTCGAGGCGGCGGGAGAGGTTACGAGCAGTACTTC.

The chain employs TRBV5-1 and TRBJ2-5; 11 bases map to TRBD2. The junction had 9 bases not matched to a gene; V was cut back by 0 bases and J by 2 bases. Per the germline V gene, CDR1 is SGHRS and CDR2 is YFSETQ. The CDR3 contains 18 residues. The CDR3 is CASSLGLAGGGGQETQYF. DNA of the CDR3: TGCGCCAGCAGCTTGGGGCTAGCGGGAGGAGGGGGTCAAGAGACCCAGTACTTC. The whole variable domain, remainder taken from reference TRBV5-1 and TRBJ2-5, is KAGVTQTPRYLIKTRGQQVTLSCSPISGHRSVSWYQQTPGQGLQFLFEYFSETQRNKGNFPGRFSGRQFSNSRSEMNVSTLELGDSALYLCASSLGLAGGGGQETQYFGPGTRLLVL.

CDR3 residues: CATSSGSGGTDTQYF. CDR3 nucleotides: TGTGCCACCAGCAGTGGGTCCGGGGGCACAGATACGCAGTATTTT. J is TRBJ2-3 and V is TRBV15; perhaps TRBD2 as D (5 bases). Trimming took 3 bases from V and 1 from J, leaving 11 bases between them. In germline, CDR1 is LNHNV, CDR2 YYDKDF (reference sequence). CDR3 size: 15 residues.

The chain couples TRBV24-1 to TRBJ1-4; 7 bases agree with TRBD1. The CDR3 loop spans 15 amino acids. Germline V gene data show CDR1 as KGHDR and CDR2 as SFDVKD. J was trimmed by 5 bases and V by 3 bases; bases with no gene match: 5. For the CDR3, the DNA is TGTGCCACCAGTGATCGGGACAGCCCAAATGAAAAACTGTTTTTT. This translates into CATSDRDSPNEKLFF.

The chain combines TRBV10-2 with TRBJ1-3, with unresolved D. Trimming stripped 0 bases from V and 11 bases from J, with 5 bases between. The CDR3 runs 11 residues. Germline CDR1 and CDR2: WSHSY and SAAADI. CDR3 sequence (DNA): TGCGCCAGCAGTGAGTCCGGGGCCATATATTTT. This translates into CASSESGAIYF.

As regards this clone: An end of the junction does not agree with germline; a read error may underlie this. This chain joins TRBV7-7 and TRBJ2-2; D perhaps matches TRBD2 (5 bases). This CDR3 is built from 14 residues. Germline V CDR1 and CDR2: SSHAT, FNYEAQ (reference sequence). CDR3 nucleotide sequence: TGTGCTAGCAGCTTAGATGGGAGCACCGGGGAGCTGTTTTTT. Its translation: CASSLDGSTGELFF.

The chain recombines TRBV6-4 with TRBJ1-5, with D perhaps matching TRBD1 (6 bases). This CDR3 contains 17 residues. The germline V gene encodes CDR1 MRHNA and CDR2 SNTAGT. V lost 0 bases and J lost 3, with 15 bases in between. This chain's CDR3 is CASSDSRGWHLNQPQHF. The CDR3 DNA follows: TGTGCCAGCAGTGACTCGAGGGGGTGGCACCTCAATCAGCCCCAGCATTTT.

The CDR3 is CASSLESAGYEKLFF. The CDR3 DNA follows: TGCGCCAGCAGCCTGGAATCGGCAGGCTATGAAAAACTGTTTTTT. The J gene is TRBJ1-4, the V gene TRBV5-1, with D uncertain. CDR1 and CDR2 from the germline V gene are SGHRS and YFSETQ. Trimming pared 4 bases from V and 6 bases from J, leaving 16 bases between. This CDR3 has 15 amino acids. The full variable domain, with the rest looked up from reference TRBV5-1 and TRBJ1-4, is KAGVTQTPRYLIKTRGQQVTLSCSPISGHRSVSWYQQTPGQGLQFLFEYFSETQRNKGNFPGRFSGRQFSNSRSEMNVSTLELGDSALYLCASSLESAGYEKLFFGSGTQLSVL.

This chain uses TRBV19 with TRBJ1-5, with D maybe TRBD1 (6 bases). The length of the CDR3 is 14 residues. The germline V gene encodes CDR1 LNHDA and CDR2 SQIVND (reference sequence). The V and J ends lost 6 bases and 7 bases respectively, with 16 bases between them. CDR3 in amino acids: CASRRAGEGQPQHF. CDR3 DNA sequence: TGTGCCAGTAGGCGGGCAGGGGAAGGGCAGCCCCAGCATTTT.

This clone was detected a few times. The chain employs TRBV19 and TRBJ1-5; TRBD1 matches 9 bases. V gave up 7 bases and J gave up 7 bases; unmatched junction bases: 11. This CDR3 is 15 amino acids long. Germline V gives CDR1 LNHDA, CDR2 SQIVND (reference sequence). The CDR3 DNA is TGTGCCAGTAACGCCCGGGACAGGGTCTACCAGCCCCAGCATTTT. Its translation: CASNARDRVYQPQHF.

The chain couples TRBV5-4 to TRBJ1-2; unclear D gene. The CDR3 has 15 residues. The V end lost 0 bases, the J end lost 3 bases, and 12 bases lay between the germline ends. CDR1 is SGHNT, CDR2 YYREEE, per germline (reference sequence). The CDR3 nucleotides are TGTGCCAGCAGCTTGGGGCTCGCGGCCGACTATGGCTACACCTTC. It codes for CASSLGLAADYGYTF.

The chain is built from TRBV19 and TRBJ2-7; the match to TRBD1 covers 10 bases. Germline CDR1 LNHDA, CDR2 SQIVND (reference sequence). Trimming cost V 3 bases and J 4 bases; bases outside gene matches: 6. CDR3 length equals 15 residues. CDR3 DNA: TGTGCCAGTAGTATGATAGGGGGACAGGGGTACGAGCAGTACTTC. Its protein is CASSMIGGQGYEQYF.